The clone carrying this T cell receptor (beta chain) was observed a few times. The antigen remains unidentified. The sample originates from a study of naive and memory T cell subsets. From the second PCR step, alpha and beta chains were amplified apart. Trimming took 8 bases from V and 7 from J, leaving 15 bases between them. Per germline, CDR1 MDHEN and CDR2 SYDVKM. This CDR3 region has 13 residues. Study results and limitations: In CD4 and CD8 cells, diversity dropped from naive through EMRA.

An equimolar mix of two oligonucleotides served as the beta constant-region primer for TRBC1 and TRBC2. The ligated cDNA underwent four PCR rounds using SP2 and nested alpha and beta constant-region primers. TCRdb analysed the UMI-ligation and nested PCR reads with MiXCR anew, one entry per CDR3 protein. The sample shows 95,000 to 150,000 distinct CDR3 sequences, around a third of them seen only once. The V and J genes are TRBV28 and TRBJ2-1; unclear D gene. This TCR was recovered from a human donor in good health. The sequenced material came from central memory CD4+ T cells from blood. In DNA form, the CDR3 reads TGTGCCAGCCGAGAGCCAAATAAGAATGAGCAGTTCTTC. Its protein product is CASREPNKNEQFF.